Listed below are T cell receptor beta chains from one sample, sequenced in a study of technical replicates of blood from a handful of donors. Libraries were prepared by immunoSEQ multiplex PCR; TCRdb keeps only in-frame clonotypes and omits some of them. The sample contains some 14,000 clones, roughly 77% of which appear only once. Sequences were obtained from PBMCs. Source of these receptors: a human donor in good health. Both conserved end residues are part of each CDR3. Fields, in order: D gene, clone size, V gene, J gene, CDR3 DNA, CDR3 protein. The D gene is left open where the match is weak. Rows may omit the clone size; those that give it use once, few, many or a size class.

>.|.|TRBV19|TRBJ1-4
TGTGCCAGTAGTATGCTAACAGGGATGGAAAAACTGTTTTTT
CASSMLTGMEKLFF
>.|.|TRBV7-9|TRBJ1-4
TGTGCCAGCTCCCCCGGGGCGGGGTCTAATGAAAAACTGTTTTTT
CASSPGAGSNEKLFF
>.|.|TRBV9|TRBJ2-5
TGTGCCAGCAGCGGATGGGGCGGAGGGTGGGAGACCCAGTACTTC
CASSGWGGGWETQYF
>TRBD2|.|TRBV5-1|TRBJ2-2
TGCGCCAGCAGCTTAACGGGCGGGAGCACCGGGGAGCTGTTTTTT
CASSLTGGSTGELFF
>.|once|TRBV7-9|TRBJ2-2
TGTGCCAGCAGCTTAGGCGGTTCGAACACCGGGGAGCTGTTTTTT
CASSLGGSNTGELFF
>TRBD1|.|TRBV19|TRBJ2-7
TGTGCCAGTAGTAGGGACAGTCGCTACGAGCAGTACTTC
CASSRDSRYEQYF
>TRBD2|.|TRBV4-1|TRBJ2-1
TGCGCCAGCAGCCAGGCCGAGCGGGATAGGAGGTTGGTTAGCTCCTACAATGAGCAGTTCTTC
CASSQAERDRRLVSSYNEQFF
>.|.|TRBV27|TRBJ2-7
TGTGCCAGCAGTTTATCTTGGGGGGGCTCGTACGAGCAGTACTTC
CASSLSWGGSYEQYF
>.|.|TRBV19|TRBJ2-3
TGTGCCAGTAGTAGCGGGGATATCACAGATACGCAGTATTTT
CASSSGDITDTQYF
>.|.|TRBV7-9|TRBJ2-5
TGTGCCAGCAGTTCGTTAACGCGGATATACCAAGAGACCCAGTACTTC
CASSSLTRIYQETQYF
>.|few|TRBV4-2|TRBJ2-1
TGTGCCAGCAGCCAAGTCGACAGCTCCTACAATGAGCAGTTCTTC
CASSQVDSSYNEQFF
>TRBD2|.|TRBV4-2|TRBJ2-3
TGTGCCAGCAGCCAAACTAGCGGCCGCACAGATACGCAGTATTTT
CASSQTSGRTDTQYF
>.|few|TRBV6-4|TRBJ2-1
TGTGCCAGCAGTGAGGGGCAACGGAGTGAGCAGTTCTTC
CASSEGQRSEQFF
>.|.|TRBV7-3|TRBJ2-1
TGTGCCAGCAGTAATTACAATGAGCAGTTCTTC
CASSNYNEQFF
>TRBD1|.|TRBV19|TRBJ1-1
TGTGCCAGTATACGGACAGGGGGGAACACTGAAGCTTTCTTT
CASIRTGGNTEAFF
>.|few|TRBV4-1|TRBJ2-1
TGCGCCAGCAGCCCTGGACTCCTACAAAAGATCTACAATGAGCAGTTCTTC
CASSPGLLQKIYNEQFF
>.|.|TRBV10-2|TRBJ1-5
TGCGCCAGCAGTGAGTCTAGCGGGCCCCAGCATTTT
CASSESSGPQHF
>.|.|TRBV6-1|TRBJ2-5
TGTGCCAGCAGTACGACCACGTGGAGGACCCAGTACTTC
CASSTTTWRTQYF
>TRBD2|.|TRBV11-2|TRBJ2-1
TGTGCCAGCAGTGTGACTAGCGCGAGGTCGGAGCAGTTCTTC
CASSVTSARSEQFF
>.|.|TRBV27|TRBJ2-7
TGTGCCAGCAGGGGGAGTGTCTACGAGCAGTACTTC
CASRGSVYEQYF
>TRBD1|.|TRBV10-2|TRBJ2-6
TGCGCCAGCAGTGAGGCGACAGGGGCTGCTGGGGCCAACGTCCTGACTTTC
CASSEATGAAGANVLTF
>TRBD1|.|TRBV10-3|TRBJ2-1
TGTGCCATCAGTGAGTCGAGACAGGGGAGCCATGAGCAGTTCTTC
CAISESRQGSHEQFF
>TRBD1|.|TRBV5-1|TRBJ2-1
TGCGCCAGCAGCGGACAGGGTTACAATGAGCAGTTCTTC
CASSGQGYNEQFF
>TRBD2|.|TRBV5-1|TRBJ2-1
TGCGCCAGCAGCTCCTTAGCGGGGGACAATGAGCAGTTCTTC
CASSSLAGDNEQFF
>.|.|TRBV2|TRBJ2-7
TGTGCCAGCAGTCGTGCTCGGGATACCGAGCAGTACTTC
CASSRARDTEQYF
>.|.|TRBV21-1|TRBJ1-2
TGTGCCAGCAGCCCCAGCAGGATTGGCTACACCTTC
CASSPSRIGYTF
>.|.|TRBV7-9|TRBJ1-1
TGTGCCAGCAGCTTAGCGCCCAGGGTGAACACTGAAGCTTTCTTT
CASSLAPRVNTEAFF
>TRBD1|.|TRBV7-3|TRBJ2-5
TGTGCCAGCAGCCCCCGGGGTTTGACAGGGGGGCAAGAGACCCAGTACTTC
CASSPRGLTGGQETQYF
>.|once|TRBV18|TRBJ2-7
TGTGCCAGCTCACCACTGGCCAGGCAAAGCTCCTACGAGCAGTACTTC
CASSPLARQSSYEQYF
>.|.|TRBV10-3|TRBJ1-5
TGTGCCATCAGTGATCGGAAAGCGGCCAGCAATCAGCCCCAGCATTTT
CAISDRKAASNQPQHF
>TRBD1|few|TRBV2|TRBJ2-1
TGTGCCAGCAGTCGAAGGACAGGTGGGCAGTTCTTC
CASSRRTGGQFF
>.|.|TRBV11-2|TRBJ1-5
TGTGCCAGCAGCTTATTATCAGATGGGCCCCAGCATTTT
CASSLLSDGPQHF
>TRBD2|.|TRBV7-2|TRBJ2-1
TGTGCCAGCAGCTTATGGGCTAGCGGACACAATGAGCAGTTCTTC
CASSLWASGHNEQFF